This record covers a single T cell receptor (beta chain). Sequencing used immunoSEQ multiplex PCR; TCRdb keeps in-frame clones, though not all of them. The sample holds approximately 300,000 clones, 92% seen once. The sample belongs to a study of blood T cell repertoires in COVID-19. This CDR3 is 10 amino acids long. The V end was cut by 7 bases, the J end by 12 bases, with 10 bases between. Germline values: CDR1 SNHLY, CDR2 FYNNEI. The sequencing input was PBMCs or T cells enriched from blood (not recorded which). The TCR originated in a woman in her thirties who had recovered from COVID-19. V and J are TRBV2 and TRBJ2-1, with a tentative D call TRBD2 (5 bases). In nucleotides, the CDR3 is TGTGCCAGCAACACGGGGAGGCAGTTCTTC. Its translation: CASNTGRQFF.